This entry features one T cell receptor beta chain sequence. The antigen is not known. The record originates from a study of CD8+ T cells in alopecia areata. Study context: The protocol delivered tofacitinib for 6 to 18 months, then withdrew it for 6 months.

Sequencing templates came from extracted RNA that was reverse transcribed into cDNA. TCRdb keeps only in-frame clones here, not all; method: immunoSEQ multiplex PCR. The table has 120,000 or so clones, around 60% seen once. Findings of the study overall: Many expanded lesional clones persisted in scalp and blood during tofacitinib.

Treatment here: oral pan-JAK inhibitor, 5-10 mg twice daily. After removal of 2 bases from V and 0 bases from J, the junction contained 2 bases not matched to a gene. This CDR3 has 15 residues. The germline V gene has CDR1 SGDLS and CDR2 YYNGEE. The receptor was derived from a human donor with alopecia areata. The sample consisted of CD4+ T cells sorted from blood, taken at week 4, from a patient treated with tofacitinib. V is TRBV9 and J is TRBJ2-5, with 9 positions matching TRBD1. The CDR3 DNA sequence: TGTGCCAGCAGCGTTAGGGACAGGGACCAAGAGACCCAGTACTTC. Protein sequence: CASSVRDRDQETQYF.